This TCR beta chain was observed in a study of Tregs in tolerant kidney transplant recipients. This CDR3 is built from 16 residues. Germline CDR1 is SQVTM and CDR2 is ANQGSEA. The trim removed 4 bases at V and 7 bases at J, leaving 14 bases unmatched. The nonmyeloablative bone marrow transplants came from related graft donors, with transient mixed chimerism. The assay was immunoSEQ multiplex PCR, and TCRdb's table has in-frame clones only and misses some. The table includes about 52,000 clones, about 89% detected once. The receptor comes from a human patient who received a combined kidney and bone marrow transplant. Some T cells may be the graft donor's. This specimen consisted of CD8+ T cells from blood (PBMCs), obtained 24 months after the transplant. V usage is TRBV29-1 and J usage is TRBJ2-2; 8 bases are a match to TRBD1. CDR3 nucleotide sequence: TGCAGCGTTGCGAGCGCCGGACAGGGAAGGGTCGGGGAGCTGTTTTTT. As protein: CSVASAGQGRVGELFF.